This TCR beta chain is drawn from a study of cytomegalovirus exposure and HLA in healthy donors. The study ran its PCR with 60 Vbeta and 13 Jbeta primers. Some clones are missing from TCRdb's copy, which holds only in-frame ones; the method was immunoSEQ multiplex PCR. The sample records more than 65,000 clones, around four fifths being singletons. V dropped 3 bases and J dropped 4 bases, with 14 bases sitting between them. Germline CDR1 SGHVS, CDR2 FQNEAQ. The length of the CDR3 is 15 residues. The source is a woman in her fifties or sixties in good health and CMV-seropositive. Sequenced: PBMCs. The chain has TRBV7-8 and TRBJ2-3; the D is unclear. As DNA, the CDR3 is TGTGCCAGCAGCTTCAGGCTCAGTCAAGCAGATACGCAGTATTTT. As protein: CASSFRLSQADTQYF.